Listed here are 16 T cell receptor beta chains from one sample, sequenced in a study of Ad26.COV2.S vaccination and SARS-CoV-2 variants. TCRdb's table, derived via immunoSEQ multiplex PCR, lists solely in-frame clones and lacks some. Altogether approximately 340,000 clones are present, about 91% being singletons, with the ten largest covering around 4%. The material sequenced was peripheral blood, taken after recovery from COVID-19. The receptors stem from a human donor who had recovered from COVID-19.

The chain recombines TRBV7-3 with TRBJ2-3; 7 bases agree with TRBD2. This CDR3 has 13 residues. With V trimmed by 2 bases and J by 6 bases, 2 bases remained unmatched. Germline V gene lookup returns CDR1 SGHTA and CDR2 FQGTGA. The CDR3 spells CASSLAGEDTQYF. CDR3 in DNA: TGTGCCAGCAGCTTAGCGGGGGAGGATACGCAGTATTTT.

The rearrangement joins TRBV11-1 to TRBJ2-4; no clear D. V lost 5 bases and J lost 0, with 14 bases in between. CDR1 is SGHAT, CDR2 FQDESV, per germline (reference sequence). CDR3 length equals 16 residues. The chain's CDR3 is CASSVTADLAKNIQYF. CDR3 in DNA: TGTGCCAGCAGCGTTACAGCAGACTTAGCCAAAAACATTCAGTACTTC.

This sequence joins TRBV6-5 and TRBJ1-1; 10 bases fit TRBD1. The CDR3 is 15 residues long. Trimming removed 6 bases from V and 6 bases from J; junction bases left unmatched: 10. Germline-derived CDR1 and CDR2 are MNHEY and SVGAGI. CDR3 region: CASSPETGGLAEAFF. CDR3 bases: TGTGCCAGCAGCCCCGAGACAGGGGGCTTGGCTGAAGCTTTCTTT.

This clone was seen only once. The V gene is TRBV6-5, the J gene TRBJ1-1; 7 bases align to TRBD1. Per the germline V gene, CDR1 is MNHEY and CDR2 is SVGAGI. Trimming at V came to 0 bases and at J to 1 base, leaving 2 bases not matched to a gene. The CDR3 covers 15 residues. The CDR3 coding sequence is TGTGCCAGCAGTTACTCAGGGGGCGCGAACACTGAAGCTTTCTTT. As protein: CASSYSGGANTEAFF.

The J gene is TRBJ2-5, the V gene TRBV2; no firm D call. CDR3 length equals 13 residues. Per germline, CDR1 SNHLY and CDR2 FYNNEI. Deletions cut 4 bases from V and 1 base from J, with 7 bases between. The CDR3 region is CASSGRVQETQYF. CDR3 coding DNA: TGTGCCAGCAGTGGGCGAGTCCAAGAGACCCAGTACTTC.

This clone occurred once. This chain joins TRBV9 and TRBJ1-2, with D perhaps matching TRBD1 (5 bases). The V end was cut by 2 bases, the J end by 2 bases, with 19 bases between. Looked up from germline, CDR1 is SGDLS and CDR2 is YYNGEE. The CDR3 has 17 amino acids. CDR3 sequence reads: CASSVSPHRRTNYGYTF. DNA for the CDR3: TGTGCCAGCAGCGTCTCCCCCCACAGGAGAACCAACTATGGCTACACCTTC.

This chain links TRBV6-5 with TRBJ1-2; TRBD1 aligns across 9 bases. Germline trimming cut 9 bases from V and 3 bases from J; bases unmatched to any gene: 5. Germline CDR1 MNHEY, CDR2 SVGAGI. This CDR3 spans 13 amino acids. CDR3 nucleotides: TGTGCCAGTACGACAGGGGGTGACTATGGCTACACCTTC. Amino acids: CASTTGGDYGYTF.

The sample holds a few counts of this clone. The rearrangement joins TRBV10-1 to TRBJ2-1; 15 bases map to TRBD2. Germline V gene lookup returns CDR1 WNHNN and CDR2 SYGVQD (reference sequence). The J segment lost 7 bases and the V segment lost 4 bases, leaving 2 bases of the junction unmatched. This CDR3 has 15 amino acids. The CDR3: CASSAGTSGGNEQFF. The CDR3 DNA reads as TGCGCCAGCAGTGCGGGGACTAGCGGGGGGAATGAGCAGTTCTTC.

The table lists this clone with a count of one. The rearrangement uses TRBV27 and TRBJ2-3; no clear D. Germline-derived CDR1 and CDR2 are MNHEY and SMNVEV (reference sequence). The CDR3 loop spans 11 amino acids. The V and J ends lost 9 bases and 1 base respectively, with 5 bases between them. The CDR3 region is CASGRTDTQYF. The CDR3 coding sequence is TGTGCCAGTGGGCGCACAGATACGCAGTATTTT.

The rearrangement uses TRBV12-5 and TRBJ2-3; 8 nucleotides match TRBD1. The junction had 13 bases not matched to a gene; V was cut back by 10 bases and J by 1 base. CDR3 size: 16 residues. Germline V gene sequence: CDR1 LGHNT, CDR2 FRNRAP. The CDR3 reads CANPPSPGGGTDTQYF. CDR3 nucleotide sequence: TGTGCTAATCCTCCTTCCCCAGGGGGCGGCACAGATACGCAGTATTTT.

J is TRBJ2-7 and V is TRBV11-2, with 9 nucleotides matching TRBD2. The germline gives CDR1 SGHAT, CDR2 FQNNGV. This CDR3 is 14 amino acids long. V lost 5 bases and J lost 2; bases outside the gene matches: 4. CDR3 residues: CASSPGGGAYEQYF. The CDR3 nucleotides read TGTGCCAGCAGCCCCGGCGGGGGGGCCTACGAGCAGTACTTC.

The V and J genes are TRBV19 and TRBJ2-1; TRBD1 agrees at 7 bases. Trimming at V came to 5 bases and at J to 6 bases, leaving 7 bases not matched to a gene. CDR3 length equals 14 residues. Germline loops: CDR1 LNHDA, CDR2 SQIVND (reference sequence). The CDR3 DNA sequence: TGTGCCAGTAGTTGGTTAGGGGGCCCCAATGAGCAGTTCTTC. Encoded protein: CASSWLGGPNEQFF.

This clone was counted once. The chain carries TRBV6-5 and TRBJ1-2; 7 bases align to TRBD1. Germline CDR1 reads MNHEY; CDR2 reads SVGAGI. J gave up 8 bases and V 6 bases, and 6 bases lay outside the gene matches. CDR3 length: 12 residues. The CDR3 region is CASRQGSGGYTF. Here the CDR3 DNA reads TGTGCCAGCAGACAGGGGTCAGGAGGCTACACCTTC.

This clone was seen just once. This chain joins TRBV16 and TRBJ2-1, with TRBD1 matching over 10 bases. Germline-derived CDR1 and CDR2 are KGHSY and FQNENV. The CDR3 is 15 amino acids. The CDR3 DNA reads TGTCCGCTAGCCCCCCGGGACAGGGGCTTTAATGAGCAGTTCTTC. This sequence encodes CPLAPRDRGFNEQFF.

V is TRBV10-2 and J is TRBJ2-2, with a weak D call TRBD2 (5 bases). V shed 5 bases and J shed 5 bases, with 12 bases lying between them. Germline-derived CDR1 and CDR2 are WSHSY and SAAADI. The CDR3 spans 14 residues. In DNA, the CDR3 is TGCGCCAGCAGTAGTACACTAGATACCGGGGAGCTGTTTTTT. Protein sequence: CASSSTLDTGELFF.

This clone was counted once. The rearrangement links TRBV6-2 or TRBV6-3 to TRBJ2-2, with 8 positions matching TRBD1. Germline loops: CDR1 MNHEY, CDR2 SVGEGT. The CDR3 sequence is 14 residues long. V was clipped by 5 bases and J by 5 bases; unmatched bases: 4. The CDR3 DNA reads TGTGCCAGCAGTGAGACAGGGGTGACCGGGGAGCTGTTTTTT. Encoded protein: CASSETGVTGELFF.